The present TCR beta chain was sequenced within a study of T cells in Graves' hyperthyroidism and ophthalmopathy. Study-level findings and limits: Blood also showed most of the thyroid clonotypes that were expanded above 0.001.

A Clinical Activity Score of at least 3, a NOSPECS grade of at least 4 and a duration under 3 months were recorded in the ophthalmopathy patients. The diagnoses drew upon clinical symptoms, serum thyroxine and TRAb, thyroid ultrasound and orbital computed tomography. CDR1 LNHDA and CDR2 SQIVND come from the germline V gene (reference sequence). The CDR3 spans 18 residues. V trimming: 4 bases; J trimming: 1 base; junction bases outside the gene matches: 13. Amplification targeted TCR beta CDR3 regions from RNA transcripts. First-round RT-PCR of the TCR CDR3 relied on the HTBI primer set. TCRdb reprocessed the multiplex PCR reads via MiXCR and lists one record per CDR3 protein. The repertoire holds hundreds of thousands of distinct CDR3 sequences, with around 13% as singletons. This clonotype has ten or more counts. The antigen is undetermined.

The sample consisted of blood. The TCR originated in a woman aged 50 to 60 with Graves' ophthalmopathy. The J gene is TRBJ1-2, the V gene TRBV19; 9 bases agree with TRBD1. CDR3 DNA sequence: TGTGCCAGTAGTACCTCGGACAGGGGACCACTCCTTAACTATGGCTACACCTTC. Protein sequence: CASSTSDRGPLLNYGYTF.